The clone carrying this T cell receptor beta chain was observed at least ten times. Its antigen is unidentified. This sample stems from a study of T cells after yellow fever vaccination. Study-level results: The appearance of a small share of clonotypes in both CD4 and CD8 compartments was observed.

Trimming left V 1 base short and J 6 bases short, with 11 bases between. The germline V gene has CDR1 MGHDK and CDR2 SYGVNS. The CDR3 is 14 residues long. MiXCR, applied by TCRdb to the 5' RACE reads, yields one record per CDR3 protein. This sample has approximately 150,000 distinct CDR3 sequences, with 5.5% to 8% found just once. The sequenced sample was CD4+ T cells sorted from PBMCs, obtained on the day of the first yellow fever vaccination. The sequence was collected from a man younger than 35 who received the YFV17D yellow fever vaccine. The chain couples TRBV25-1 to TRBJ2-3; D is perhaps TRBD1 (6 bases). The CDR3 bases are TGTGCCAGCAGTGAATTTACGCAGGGGGATACGCAGTATTTT. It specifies CASSEFTQGDTQYF.